Listed here is a single TCR beta chain. Assay: immunoSEQ multiplex PCR; the TCRdb copy retains only in-frame clones and omits some. This sample has 200,000 to 250,000 clones, with about 81% found just once. The data were obtained in a study of blood T cell repertoires in COVID-19. J gave up 2 bases and V 4 bases, and 9 bases lay outside the gene matches. This CDR3 is 17 amino acids long. Germline V gene sequence: CDR1 SGHNT, CDR2 YYREEE (reference sequence). Sample: peripheral blood. The chain carries TRBV5-4 and TRBJ1-4; 9 bases map to TRBD1. This sequence originates from a woman aged 70-85 years with COVID-19, enrolled during active disease. CDR3 nucleotides: TGTGCCAGCAGCCGCACTACAGGGGGCTGGACTAATGAAAAACTGTTTTTT. It specifies CASSRTTGGWTNEKLFF.